One sample yielded the 10 T cell receptor beta chains listed below, sequenced in a study of blood T cell repertoires in COVID-19. Assay used: immunoSEQ multiplex PCR; TCRdb lists only in-frame clones, some missing. The repertoire holds tens of thousands of clones, with over 60% as singletons. The sequencing sample was made of peripheral blood. The receptors come from a human donor in a cohort sampled during active COVID-19.

The J gene is TRBJ1-2, the V gene TRBV13; D is unresolved. The CDR3 is made up of 19 amino acids. CDR1 is PRHDT, CDR2 FYEKMQ, per germline (reference sequence). Trimming removed 4 bases at V and 0 bases at J, with 24 bases between. CDR3 sequence: CASSSDSHYTSGANYGYTF. In DNA, the CDR3 is TGTGCCAGCAGCTCGGACTCCCATTACACTAGCGGAGCTAACTATGGCTACACCTTC.

V gene TRBV6-5 combines with J gene TRBJ1-1, with TRBD1 as a possible D gene (5 bases). This CDR3 region has 13 residues. V lost 2 bases, J lost 4 bases, and 8 bases lay in between. Germline V gene sequence: CDR1 MNHEY, CDR2 SVGAGI. Here the CDR3 reads CASSYERGTEAFF. As DNA, the CDR3 is TGTGCCAGCAGTTACGAAAGGGGCACTGAAGCTTTCTTT.

The chain recombines TRBV2 with TRBJ2-3, with a possible D match to TRBD2 (6 bases). Trimming removed 1 base from V and 14 bases from J, with 10 bases in between. Germline loops: CDR1 SNHLY, CDR2 FYNNEI. The CDR3 sequence is 11 residues long. CDR3 in DNA: TGTGCCAGCAGTGAAGAACGGGAGTTGTATTTT. It specifies CASSEERELYF.

J is TRBJ2-1 and V is TRBV28; TRBD2 matches at 9 bases. The V and J ends lost 7 bases and 9 bases, in that order; junction bases with no gene match: 13. This CDR3 has 15 residues. Germline values: CDR1 MDHEN, CDR2 SYDVKM. The CDR3 spells CASTRSGAGGFEQFF. For the CDR3, the DNA is TGTGCCAGCACAAGGTCGGGAGCGGGGGGTTTTGAGCAGTTCTTC. The full variable domain, in which reference TRBV28 and TRBJ2-1 provide the parts outside the CDR3, is DVKVTQSSRYLVKRTGEKVFLECVQDMDHENMFWYRQDPGLGLRLIYFSYDVKMKEKGDIPEGYSVSREKKERFSLILESASTNQTSMYLCASTRSGAGGFEQFFGPGTRLTVL.

The gene calls are TRBV24-1 and TRBJ1-2; 7 nucleotides agree with TRBD1. V lost 3 bases to trimming and J lost 5 bases; unmatched junction nucleotides: 5. The length of the CDR3 is 14 residues. Germline CDR1 KGHDR, CDR2 SFDVKD. The DNA for the CDR3 is TGTGCCACCAGTGATCCTGGGACAGTATATGGCTACACCTTC. It encodes CATSDPGTVYGYTF.

The chain uses TRBV2 and TRBJ2-7; D is possibly TRBD2 (6 bases). The germline CDR1 and CDR2 sequences are SNHLY and FYNNEI. V dropped 3 bases and J dropped 2 bases, with 14 bases sitting between them. The CDR3 runs 15 residues. The CDR3 loop reads CASSEVAGSTYEQYF. CDR3 DNA sequence: TGTGCCAGCAGTGAGGTTGCGGGATCCACCTACGAGCAGTACTTC.

The rearrangement joins TRBV28 to TRBJ2-1, with D hard to call. Germline CDR1 MDHEN, CDR2 SYDVKM. This CDR3 contains 16 residues. The V and J ends lost 3 bases and 8 bases respectively, with 20 bases between them. This CDR3 is CASSFWNEDTKDEQFF. CDR3 coding DNA: TGTGCCAGCAGTTTTTGGAATGAGGATACTAAGGATGAGCAGTTCTTC.

The chain combines TRBV18 with TRBJ1-5; 7 bases fit TRBD1. CDR1 is KGHSH and CDR2 is LQKENI in the germline V gene. After removal of 3 bases from V and 3 bases from J, the junction contained 11 bases not matched to a gene. The CDR3 totals 17 residues. This CDR3 is CASSPSSTGVSNQPQHF. As DNA, the CDR3 is TGTGCCAGCTCACCCTCATCAACAGGGGTCTCCAATCAGCCCCAGCATTTT.

CDR3 residues: CASTPDRDPNQPQHF. The CDR3 bases are TGTGCCAGCACCCCGGACAGGGATCCCAATCAGCCCCAGCATTTT. The chain has TRBV6-5 and TRBJ1-5; 8 bases map to TRBD1. CDR1 is MNHEY and CDR2 is SVGAGI in the germline V gene. The junction had 8 bases not matched to a gene; V was cut back by 7 bases and J by 3 bases. There are 15 residues in the CDR3.

The chain combines TRBV18 with TRBJ1-1; the D is unclear. This CDR3 spans 14 amino acids. V lost 2 bases and J lost 1, with 8 bases in between. Germline CDR1 and CDR2: KGHSH and LQKENI. The CDR3 sequence: CASSPYPRNTEAFF. The CDR3 nucleotides read TGTGCCAGCTCACCATACCCCAGGAACACTGAAGCTTTCTTT.